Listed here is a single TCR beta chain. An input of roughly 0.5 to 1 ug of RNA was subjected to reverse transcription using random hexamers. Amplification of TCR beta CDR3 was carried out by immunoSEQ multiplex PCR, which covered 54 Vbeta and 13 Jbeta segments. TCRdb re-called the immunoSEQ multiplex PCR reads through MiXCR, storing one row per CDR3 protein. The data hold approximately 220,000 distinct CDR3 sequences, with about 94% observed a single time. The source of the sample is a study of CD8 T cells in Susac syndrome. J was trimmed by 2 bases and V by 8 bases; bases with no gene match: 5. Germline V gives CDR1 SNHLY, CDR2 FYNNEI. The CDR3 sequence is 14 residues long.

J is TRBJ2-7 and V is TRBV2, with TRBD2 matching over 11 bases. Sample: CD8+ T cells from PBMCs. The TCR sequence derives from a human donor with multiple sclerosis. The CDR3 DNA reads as TGTGCCAGCCTCGGGACTAGCGGAGCCTACGAGCAGTACTTC. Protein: CASLGTSGAYEQYF.